A single sample gave rise to the 10 T cell receptor beta chains below, sequenced in a study of Graves' ophthalmopathy and Graves' hyperthyroidism. Transcripts of RNA were the source for amplifying TCR beta CDR3 regions. After a first-round RT-PCR with HTBI primers, a second-round multiplex PCR was run. Each CDR3 protein gets one entry after TCRdb re-called the multiplex PCR reads with MiXCR. This table holds about 1.1 million distinct CDR3 sequences, about 36% found once. The sample was peripheral blood or thyroid tissue (not recorded which). The source of these receptors is an adult man with Graves' hyperthyroidism.

As for this clonotype: Just one base apart from a much larger clone, this may be a read error. V and J are TRBV6-5 and TRBJ1-5; D perhaps matches TRBD1 (5 bases). The germline V gene encodes CDR1 MNHEY and CDR2 SVGAGI. V was cut by 5 bases and J by 5 bases, with 13 bases left in between. The CDR3 sequence is 14 residues long. The CDR3 reads CASSDGQGDQPQHF. Written as DNA, the CDR3 is TGTGCCAGCAGTGACGGTCAGGGAGATCAGCCCCAGCATTTT.

The chain uses TRBV7-2 and TRBJ1-4; D is possibly TRBD1 (6 bases). The CDR3 consists of 15 residues. Trimming shortened V by 5 bases and J by 10 bases, and 20 bases separated the two germline ends. From germline, CDR1 is SGHTA and CDR2 FQGNSA. CDR3 nucleotides: TGTGCCAGCAGCCCCAGAGGAGCAGGGGAAGGAAAACTGTTTTTT. Its protein product is CASSPRGAGEGKLFF.

V gene TRBV12-3 or TRBV12-4 combines with J gene TRBJ2-5; D not resolved. The CDR3 contains 16 residues. V was shortened by 3 bases and J by 1 base, with 15 bases between the two germline ends. CDR3 residues: CASSFQAENPQETQYF. The CDR3, as DNA: TGTGCCAGCAGTTTTCAGGCTGAGAACCCCCAAGAGACCCAGTACTTC.

The rearrangement uses TRBV29-1 and TRBJ1-1; D not resolved. The V gene's germline CDR1 is SQVTM and CDR2 ANQGSEA. The germline V and J ends were trimmed by 7 bases and 6 bases, with 12 bases remaining between them. The CDR3 has 11 amino acids. The CDR3 region has the DNA TGCAGCGCCTTAGGCGGTCCTGAAGCTTTCTTT. Translating gives CSALGGPEAFF.

This clonotype was found many times. The rearrangement joins TRBV2 to TRBJ1-2; a weak D match, TRBD1 (6 bases). The CDR3 loop spans 12 amino acids. V was cut by 9 bases and J by 2 bases, with 10 bases left in between. Germline CDR1 SNHLY, CDR2 FYNNEI. The chain's CDR3 is CARLRGNYGYTF. The CDR3 DNA is TGTGCCAGACTAAGGGGGAACTATGGCTACACCTTC. The entire variable domain, with the rest obtained from reference TRBV2 and TRBJ1-2, is as follows: EPEVTQTPSHQVTQMGQEVILRCVPISNHLYFYWYRQILGQKVEFLVSFYNNEISEKSEIFDDQFSVERPDGSNFTLKIRSTKLEDSAMYFCARLRGNYGYTFGSGTRLTVV.

This clonotype was counted at least ten times. This chain connects TRBV29-1 to TRBJ1-2; D call uncertain. This CDR3 contains 12 residues. Trimming removed 1 base at V and 7 bases at J, with 10 bases between. CDR1 and CDR2 from the germline V gene are SQVTM and ANQGSEA. This CDR3 is CSVEAARPGYTF. The CDR3 DNA reads TGCAGCGTTGAAGCCGCCAGGCCTGGCTACACCTTC.

In its sample, this clonotype was seen many times. The V call is TRBV2, the J call TRBJ1-2, with TRBD1 as a possible D gene (6 bases). This CDR3 has 14 amino acids. The ends were cut back, 6 bases at V and 4 bases at J, with 15 bases in the middle. Germline lookup yields CDR1 SNHLY and CDR2 FYNNEI. The CDR3 is CASRWTEGIYGYTF. The DNA for the CDR3 is TGTGCCAGCAGATGGACAGAAGGAATCTATGGCTACACCTTC.

The chain joins TRBV10-3 to TRBJ2-3, with 8 bases identical to TRBD2. CDR1 and CDR2 (germline): ENHRY, SYGVKD. This CDR3 comprises 13 residues. V lost 8 bases, J lost 4 bases, and 5 bases stayed unmatched. CDR3: CAIHDGRADTQYF. The DNA for the CDR3 is TGTGCCATCCATGACGGGAGGGCAGATACGCAGTATTTT.

Concerning this clonotype: Being one base from a much bigger clone, this may be a read error. As the CDR3 is not closed by the conserved phenylalanine or tryptophan, this likely results from a read error. The rearrangement uses TRBV27 and TRBJ1-1; 7 bases fit TRBD1. The germline V gene encodes CDR1 MNHEY and CDR2 SMNVEV (reference sequence). Trimming cost V 5 bases and J 8 bases; bases outside gene matches: 2. This CDR3 has 11 residues. The CDR3 loop is CASSKGAEAFL. The CDR3 region has the DNA TGTGCCAGCAGTAAGGGGGCGGAAGCTTTCCTT.

V and J are TRBV7-2 and TRBJ1-1; the D gene is possibly TRBD1 (5 bases). V was pared by 11 bases and J by 5 bases, with 15 bases between. The CDR3 loop spans 12 amino acids. CDR1 and CDR2 from the germline V gene are SGHTA and FQGNSA. This CDR3 is CAGNQGRTEAFF. The CDR3 bases are TGTGCCGGCAACCAGGGCCGGACTGAAGCTTTCTTT.